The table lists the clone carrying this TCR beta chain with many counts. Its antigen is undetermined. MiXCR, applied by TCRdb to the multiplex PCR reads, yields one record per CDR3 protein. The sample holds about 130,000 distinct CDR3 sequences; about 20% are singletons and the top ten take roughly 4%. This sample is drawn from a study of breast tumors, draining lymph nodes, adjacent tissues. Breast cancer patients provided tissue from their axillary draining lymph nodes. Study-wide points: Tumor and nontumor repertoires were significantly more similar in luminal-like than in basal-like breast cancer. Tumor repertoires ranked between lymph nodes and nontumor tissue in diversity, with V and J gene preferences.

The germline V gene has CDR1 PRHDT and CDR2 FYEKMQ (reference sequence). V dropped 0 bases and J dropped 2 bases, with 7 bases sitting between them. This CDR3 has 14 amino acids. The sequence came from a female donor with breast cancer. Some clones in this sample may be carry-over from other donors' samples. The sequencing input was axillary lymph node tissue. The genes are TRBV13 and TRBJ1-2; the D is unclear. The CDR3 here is CASSLGGINYGYTF. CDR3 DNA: TGTGCCAGCAGCTTAGGGGGAATCAACTATGGCTACACCTTC.